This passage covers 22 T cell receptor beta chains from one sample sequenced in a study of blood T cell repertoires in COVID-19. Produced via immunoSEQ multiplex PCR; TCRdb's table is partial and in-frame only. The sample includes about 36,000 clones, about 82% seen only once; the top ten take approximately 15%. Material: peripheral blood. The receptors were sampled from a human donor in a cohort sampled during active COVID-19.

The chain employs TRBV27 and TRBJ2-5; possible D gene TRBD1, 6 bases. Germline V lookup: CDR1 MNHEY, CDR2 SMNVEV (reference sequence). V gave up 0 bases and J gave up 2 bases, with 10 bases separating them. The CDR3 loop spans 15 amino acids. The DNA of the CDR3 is TGTGCCAGCAGTTTATCGGCGGACAGTCAAGAGACCCAGTACTTC. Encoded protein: CASSLSADSQETQYF.

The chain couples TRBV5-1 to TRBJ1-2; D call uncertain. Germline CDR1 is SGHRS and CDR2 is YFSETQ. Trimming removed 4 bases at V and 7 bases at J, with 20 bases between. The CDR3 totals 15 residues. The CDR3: CASSLEQRSLVGYTF. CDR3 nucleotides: TGCGCCAGCAGCCTTGAACAGAGAAGTCTCGTTGGCTACACCTTC.

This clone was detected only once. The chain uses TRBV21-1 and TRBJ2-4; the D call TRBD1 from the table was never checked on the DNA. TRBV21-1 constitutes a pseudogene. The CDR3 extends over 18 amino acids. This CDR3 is CASISRVGAQGWENIQYF. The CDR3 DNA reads TGTGCCAGCATCTCCCGGGTCGGGGCACAGGGGTGGGAAAACATTCAGTACTTC.

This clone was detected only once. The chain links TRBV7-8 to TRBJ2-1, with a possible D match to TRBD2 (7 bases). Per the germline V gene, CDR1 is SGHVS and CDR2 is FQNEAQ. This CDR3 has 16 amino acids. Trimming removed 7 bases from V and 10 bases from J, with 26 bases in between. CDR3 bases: TGTGCCAGCACTCTCCAGAGGGGGGGGCCCCGGGTGGAGCAGTTCTTC. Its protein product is CASTLQRGGPRVEQFF. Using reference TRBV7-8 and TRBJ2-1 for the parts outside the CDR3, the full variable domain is GAGVSQSPRYKVAKRGQDVALRCDPISGHVSLFWYQQALGQGPEFLTYFQNEAQLDKSGLPSDRFFAERPEGSVSTLKIQRTQQEDSAVYLCASTLQRGGPRVEQFFGPGTRLTVL.

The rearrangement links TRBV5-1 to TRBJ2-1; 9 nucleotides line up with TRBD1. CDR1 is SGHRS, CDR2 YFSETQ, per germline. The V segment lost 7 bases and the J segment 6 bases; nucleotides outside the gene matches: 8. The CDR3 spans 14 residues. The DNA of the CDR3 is TGCGCCAGCCTAATTTCGACAGGGGGCAATGAGCAGTTCTTC. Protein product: CASLISTGGNEQFF.

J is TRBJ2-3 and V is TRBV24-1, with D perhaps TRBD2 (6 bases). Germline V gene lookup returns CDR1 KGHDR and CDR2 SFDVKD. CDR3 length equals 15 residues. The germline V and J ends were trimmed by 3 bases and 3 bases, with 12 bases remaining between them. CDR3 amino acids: CATSDQGLLTDTQYF. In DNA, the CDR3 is TGTGCCACCAGTGATCAGGGACTTCTTACAGATACGCAGTATTTT.

This chain's CDR3 is CASSLQGYTEAFF. The CDR3 DNA reads TGTGCCAGCAGTTTACAGGGGTACACTGAAGCTTTCTTT. This chain connects TRBV27 to TRBJ1-1; TRBD1 might be the D (6 bases). The germline CDR1 and CDR2 sequences are MNHEY and SMNVEV (reference sequence). The CDR3 length is 13 residues. Trimming removed 2 bases at V and 3 bases at J, with 7 bases between.

Written as DNA, the CDR3 is TGTGCCAGCAGTTTATCCCTAGTGGATACGCAGTATTTT. This codes for CASSLSLVDTQYF. This chain joins TRBV28 and TRBJ2-3, with D uncertain. CDR1 and CDR2 (germline): MDHEN, SYDVKM. With 1 base removed from V and 6 bases from J, the gap between germline ends came to 8 bases. The CDR3 length is 13 residues.

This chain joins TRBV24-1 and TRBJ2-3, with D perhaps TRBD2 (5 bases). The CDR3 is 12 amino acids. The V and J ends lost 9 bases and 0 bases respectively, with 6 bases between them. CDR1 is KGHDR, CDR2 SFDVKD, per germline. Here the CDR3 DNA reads TGTGCCACCGAGGGTAGCACAGATACGCAGTATTTT. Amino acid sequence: CATEGSTDTQYF.

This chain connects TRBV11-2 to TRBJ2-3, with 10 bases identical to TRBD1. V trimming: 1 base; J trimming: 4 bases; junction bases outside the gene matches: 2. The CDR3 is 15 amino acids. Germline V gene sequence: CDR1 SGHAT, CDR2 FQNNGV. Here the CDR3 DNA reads TGTGCCAGCAGCTTAGCGACAGGGGGCGCAGATACGCAGTATTTT. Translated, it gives CASSLATGGADTQYF.

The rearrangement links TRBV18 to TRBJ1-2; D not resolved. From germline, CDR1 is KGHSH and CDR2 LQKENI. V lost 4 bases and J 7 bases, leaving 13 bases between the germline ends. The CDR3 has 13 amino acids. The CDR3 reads CASSLDFRLGYTF. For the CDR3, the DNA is TGTGCCAGCTCACTGGACTTCCGGCTTGGCTACACCTTC.

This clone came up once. The CDR3 reads CASSYQGGWTEAFF. The CDR3 nucleotides are TGTGCCAGCAGTTACCAGGGGGGATGGACTGAAGCTTTCTTT. The V gene is TRBV6-2 or TRBV6-3, the J gene TRBJ1-1; 7 bases map to TRBD1. V was clipped by 2 bases and J by 5 bases; unmatched bases: 5. Germline V gene data show CDR1 as MNHEY and CDR2 as SVGEGT. This CDR3 comprises 14 residues.

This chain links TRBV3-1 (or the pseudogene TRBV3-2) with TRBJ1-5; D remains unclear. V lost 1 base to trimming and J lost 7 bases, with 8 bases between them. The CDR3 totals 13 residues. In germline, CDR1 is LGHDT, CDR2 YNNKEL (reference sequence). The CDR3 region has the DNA TGTGCCAGCAGCCAAGTAGTCGGGCAGCCCCAGCATTTT. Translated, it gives CASSQVVGQPQHF.

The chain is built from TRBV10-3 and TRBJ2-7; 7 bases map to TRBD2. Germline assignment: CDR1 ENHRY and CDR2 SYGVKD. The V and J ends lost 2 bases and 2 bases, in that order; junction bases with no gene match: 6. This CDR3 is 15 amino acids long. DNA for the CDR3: TGTGCCATCAGTGAGCCGGGACTACTCCCCTACGAGCAGTACTTC. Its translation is CAISEPGLLPYEQYF.

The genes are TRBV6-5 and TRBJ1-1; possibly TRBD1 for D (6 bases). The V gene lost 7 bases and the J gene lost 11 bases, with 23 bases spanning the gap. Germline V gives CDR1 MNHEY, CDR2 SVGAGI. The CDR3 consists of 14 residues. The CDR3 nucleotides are TGTGCCAGCAATTCCCCCCGGGACACCACCGAGGCTTTCTTT. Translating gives CASNSPRDTTEAFF.

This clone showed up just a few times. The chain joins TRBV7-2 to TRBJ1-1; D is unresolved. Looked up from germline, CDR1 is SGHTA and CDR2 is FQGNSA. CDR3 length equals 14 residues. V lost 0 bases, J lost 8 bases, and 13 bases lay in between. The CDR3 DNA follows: TGTGCCAGCAGCTTAGCCATCGGTAACCTCGAAGCTTTCTTT. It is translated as CASSLAIGNLEAFF.

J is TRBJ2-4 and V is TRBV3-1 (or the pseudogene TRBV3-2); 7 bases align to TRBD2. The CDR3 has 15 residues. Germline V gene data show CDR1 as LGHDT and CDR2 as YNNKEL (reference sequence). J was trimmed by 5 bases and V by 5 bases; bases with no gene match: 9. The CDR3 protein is CASSVRGDGQNIQYF. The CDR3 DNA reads TGTGCCAGCAGCGTCCGGGGGGATGGCCAAAACATTCAGTACTTC.

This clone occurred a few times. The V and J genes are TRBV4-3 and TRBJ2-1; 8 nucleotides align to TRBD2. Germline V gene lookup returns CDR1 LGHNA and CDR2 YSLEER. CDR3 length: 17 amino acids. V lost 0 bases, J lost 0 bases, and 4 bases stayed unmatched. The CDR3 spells CASSQELAASSYNEQFF. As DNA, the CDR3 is TGCGCCAGCAGCCAAGAACTAGCGGCAAGCTCCTACAATGAGCAGTTCTTC.

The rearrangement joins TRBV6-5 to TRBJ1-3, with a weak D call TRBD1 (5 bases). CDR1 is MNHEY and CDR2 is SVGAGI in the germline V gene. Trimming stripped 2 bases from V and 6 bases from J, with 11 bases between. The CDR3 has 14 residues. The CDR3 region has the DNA TGTGCCAGCAGTTACGGGGGGGATGCAAACACCATATATTTT. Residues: CASSYGGDANTIYF.

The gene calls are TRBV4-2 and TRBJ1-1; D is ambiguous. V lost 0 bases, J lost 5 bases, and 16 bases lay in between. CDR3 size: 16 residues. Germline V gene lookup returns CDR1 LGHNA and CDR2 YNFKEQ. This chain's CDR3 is CASSQEEVRLRTEAFF. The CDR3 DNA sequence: TGTGCCAGCAGCCAAGAGGAGGTCAGGCTACGAACTGAAGCTTTCTTT.

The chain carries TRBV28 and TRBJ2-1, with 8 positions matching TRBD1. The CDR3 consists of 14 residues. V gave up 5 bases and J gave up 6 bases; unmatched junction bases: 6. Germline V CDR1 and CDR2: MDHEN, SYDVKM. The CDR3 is CASSPGTGPNEQFF. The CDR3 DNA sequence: TGTGCCAGCAGTCCCGGGACAGGTCCCAATGAGCAGTTCTTC.

CDR3 region: CAWSWEGELFF. The CDR3 bases are TGTGCCTGGAGTTGGGAGGGGGAGCTGTTTTTT. The chain links TRBV30 to TRBJ2-2; tentative D call: TRBD2 (5 bases). The germline V and J ends were trimmed by 2 bases and 8 bases, with 6 bases remaining between them. The germline CDR1 and CDR2 sequences are GTSNPN and SVGIG (reference sequence). CDR3 length: 11 residues. The full variable domain, in which reference TRBV30 and TRBJ2-2 provide the parts outside the CDR3, is SQTIHQWPATLVQPVGSPLSLECTVEGTSNPNLYWYRQAAGRGLQLLFYSVGIGQISSEVPQNLSASRPQDRQFILSSKKLLLSDSGFYLCAWSWEGELFFGEGSRLTVL.